One T cell receptor (beta chain) is described in this entry. This clonotype came up a few times. No antigen is known for it. Base qualities are not provided; no much larger clone lies one nucleotide away. For sequencing, an Illumina HiSeq 2500 was employed. Quantitative 5'-RACE with molecular barcodes was used to prepare TCR beta libraries. Concerning the study's data processing: A new computational method based on a probabilistic model of VDJ rearrangement was used to identify disease-linked TCR variants. TCRdb reworked the public reads: Q25 trimming with fastp, MiXCR clone assembly, productive beta chains retained. Identical CDR3 protein sequences are pooled into one entry, listed with their most common genes and DNA. TCRdb's processing, not the authors' own work, is the source of the V and J calls. Present in this sample are about 250,000 distinct CDR3 sequences, roughly a third of which were seen just once. Clones ranked in the top ten supply about 4% of the sample.

The sample originates from a study of CD8 T cells in ankylosing spondylitis (dated by TCRdb to 2017 to 2019). In the study overall: The study set out to find disease-linked TCR variants by profiling T cell receptor beta repertoires in ankylosing spondylitis patients and healthy donors. The full study cohort comprised around 25 ankylosing spondylitis patients and approximately 100 healthy donors. Peripheral blood samples were taken, and synovial fluid was additionally collected from ankylosing spondylitis patients.

The study at large found these results: Some of the motif variants had been reported before in the synovial fluid and blood of reactive arthritis patients, a finding that suggests common disease-initiation mechanisms. Blood from ankylosing spondylitis patients appeared to be characterized by a TCR beta motif made up of under ten highly homologous amino acid variants. According to the report, matched synovial fluid samples from ankylosing spondylitis patients were significantly enriched for the disease-linked clones. The disease-linked clones had a CD8+ phenotype and were found at relatively low frequencies in peripheral blood.

Reading the germline V gene gives CDR1 MNHNS and CDR2 SASEGT. V trim: 7 bases; J trim: 2 bases; unmatched bases: 8. From the cysteine through the phenylalanine, the CDR3 covers 14 amino acids. Of the read, only the CDR3 DNA is kept; its 42 bases are in frame from base 1. This clonotype was sampled from a male donor with ankylosing spondylitis or in good health (not recorded which). The sample consisted of blood, either unsorted or a sorted T cell fraction (not recorded which). The sequence links TRBV6-1 to TRBJ2-7, with TRBD1 matching 7 junction bases. Read as DNA, the sequence is TGTGCCAGCAAACGGGACAGCGGCCCCTACGAGCAGTACTTC. This gives the protein CASKRDSGPYEQYF.